Shown below are 27 T cell receptor beta chains from a single sample sequenced in a study of post-analysis software for immune sequencing data. Findings and limits, study-wide: Controls showed lower frequencies than patients for four to six TRBV segments, and TRBV5-6, TRBV5-1 and TRBV20-1 were among these.

The antigens of these receptors remain unknown. The TCR beta cDNA libraries contained unique molecular identifiers. TCRdb ran MiXCR on the PCR reads and lists one entry per CDR3 protein. The sample has 650,000 to 850,000 distinct CDR3 sequences; about 50% are singletons. The material sequenced was blood. Every receptor here comes from a girl aged 10-17 years with multiple sclerosis.

This clonotype was found a few times. The V and J genes are TRBV6-4 and TRBJ2-3; unclear D gene. The CDR3 contains 14 residues. Deletions cut 2 bases from V and 0 bases from J, with 6 bases between. The germline V gene has CDR1 MRHNA and CDR2 SNTAGT. The CDR3 DNA is TGTGCCAGCAGTGACACGTCTAGCACAGATACGCAGTATTTT. Protein sequence: CASSDTSSTDTQYF.

The chain couples TRBV6-6 to TRBJ2-5, with no clear D. From germline, CDR1 is MNHNY and CDR2 SVGAGI (reference sequence). Trimming pared 9 bases from V and 11 bases from J, leaving 16 bases between. The CDR3 length is 11 residues. CDR3: CASRALEEQYF. CDR3 in DNA: TGTGCCAGTCGCGCGCTAGAAGAGCAGTACTTC.

This clonotype was found a few times. V usage is TRBV29-1 and J usage is TRBJ2-7; a weak D match, TRBD1 (6 bases). V shed 4 bases and J shed 3 bases, with 10 bases lying between them. This CDR3 contains 12 residues. Per germline, CDR1 SQVTM and CDR2 ANQGSEA. CDR3 sequence: CSVVAQGYEQYF. In DNA form, the CDR3 reads TGCAGCGTTGTAGCACAGGGCTACGAGCAGTACTTC.

The chain recombines TRBV7-3 with TRBJ2-1; no clear D. Germline lookup yields CDR1 SGHTA and CDR2 FQGTGA. The CDR3 has 12 amino acids. V was cut by 8 bases and J by 0 bases, with 5 bases left in between. This CDR3 reads CASGYSYNEQFF. The DNA of the CDR3 is TGTGCCAGCGGATACTCCTACAATGAGCAGTTCTTC. The whole variable domain, filled in from reference TRBV7-3 and TRBJ2-1, reads GAGVSQTPSNKVTEKGKYVELRCDPISGHTALYWYRQSLGQGPEFLIYFQGTGAADDSGLPNDRFFAVRPEGSVSTLKIQRTERGDSAVYLCASGYSYNEQFFGPGTRLTVL.

This clonotype showed up just a few times. The chain employs TRBV6-5 and TRBJ2-3; TRBD2 aligns across 7 bases. Germline V gene data show CDR1 as MNHEY and CDR2 as SVGAGI. V dropped 6 bases and J dropped 0; count of bases not matched to a gene: 6. The CDR3 is 15 amino acids. The DNA of the CDR3 is TGTGCCAGCAGATCGCTAGCGGTTAGCACAGATACGCAGTATTTT. It encodes CASRSLAVSTDTQYF.

In the case of this clonotype: Being one base from a much bigger clone, this may be a read error. V and J are TRBV5-5 and TRBJ2-3; 8 bases are shared with TRBD2. The junction had 17 bases not matched to a gene; V was cut back by 4 bases and J by 4 bases. In germline, CDR1 is SGHKS, CDR2 YYEKEE (reference sequence). The CDR3 runs 18 residues. The CDR3 region has the DNA TGTGCCAGCAGCCAGAAGGGGAGCGGGGGCCTCAGCGCAGATACGCAGTATTTT. It translates to CASSQKGSGGLSADTQYF.

This chain links TRBV7-9 with TRBJ2-4; TRBD2 might be the D (7 bases). V was shortened by 4 bases and J by 13 bases, with 20 bases between the two germline ends. The length of the CDR3 is 14 residues. The germline gives CDR1 SEHNR, CDR2 FQNEAQ (reference sequence). CDR3 protein: CASSSEPGAGEQYF. In nucleotides, the CDR3 is TGTGCCAGCAGCTCCGAGCCAGGGGCGGGGGAGCAGTACTTC. Complete variable domain (other parts from reference TRBV7-9 and TRBJ2-4): DTGVSQNPRHKITKRGQNVTFRCDPISEHNRLYWYRQTLGQGPEFLTYFQNEAQLEKSRLLSDRFSAERPKGSFSTLEIQRTEQGDSAMYLCASSSEPGAGEQYFGAGTRLSVL.

The rearrangement uses TRBV24-1 and TRBJ2-1, with 8 bases aligning to TRBD1. The CDR3 is made up of 14 amino acids. The germline CDR1 and CDR2 sequences are KGHDR and SFDVKD. The J segment lost 12 bases and the V segment lost 3 bases, leaving 9 bases of the junction unmatched. CDR3 sequence: CATSDRTGSRGQFF. The CDR3 DNA reads TGTGCCACCAGTGATCGGACAGGGTCAAGGGGGCAGTTCTTC.

The J gene is TRBJ2-7, the V gene TRBV27; 8 nucleotides match TRBD1. The CDR3 runs 14 residues. Germline values: CDR1 MNHEY, CDR2 SMNVEV (reference sequence). After removal of 6 bases from V and 4 bases from J, the junction contained 8 bases not matched to a gene. The CDR3 nucleotides read TGTGCCAGCAGGACCGGGACAGGACGGTACGAGCAGTACTTC. Protein: CASRTGTGRYEQYF.

V gene TRBV6-5 combines with J gene TRBJ2-4, with 10 bases aligning to TRBD2. V lost 5 bases to trimming and J lost 0 bases; unmatched junction nucleotides: 1. The CDR3 loop spans 15 amino acids. Per germline, CDR1 MNHEY and CDR2 SVGAGI. CDR3 DNA: TGTGCCAGCAGTAGCGGGGGGGTAGCCAAAAACATTCAGTACTTC. This codes for CASSSGGVAKNIQYF.

This chain joins TRBV6-1 and TRBJ2-1; 10 nucleotides agree with TRBD2. Germline lookup yields CDR1 MNHNS and CDR2 SASEGT. The V gene end was trimmed by 7 bases and the J gene end by 4 bases; junction bases not matched to a gene: 13. The CDR3 extends over 17 amino acids. CDR3 in DNA: TGTGCCAGCAAGACCACCACAGGAGCGGGAGGGTACAATGAGCAGTTCTTC. Its protein is CASKTTTGAGGYNEQFF.

This chain connects TRBV7-9 to TRBJ1-1; 9 bases map to TRBD1. Germline V gene data show CDR1 as SEHNR and CDR2 as FQNEAQ (reference sequence). Trimming removed 5 bases from V and 1 base from J; junction bases left unmatched: 2. The CDR3 runs 14 residues. The CDR3 is CASSEQGANTEAFF. CDR3 DNA sequence: TGTGCCAGCAGCGAACAGGGGGCGAACACTGAAGCTTTCTTT.

The chain is built from TRBV11-2 and TRBJ1-2; D unresolved. Germline CDR1 and CDR2: SGHAT and FQNNGV. The CDR3 is 12 residues long. V lost 6 bases to trimming and J lost 7 bases, with 12 bases between them. CDR3 bases: TGTGCCAGCAGTCTTTGGGGAGGTGGCTACACCTTC. It specifies CASSLWGGGYTF.

The gene calls are TRBV11-3 and TRBJ2-5; D unresolved. The CDR3 loop spans 14 amino acids. The V end was cut by 2 bases, the J end by 5 bases, with 12 bases between. Germline loops: CDR1 SGHNT, CDR2 YENEEA. CDR3 nucleotides: TGTGCCAGCAGCTTACGGACGCACCCGGAGACCCAGTACTTC. Encoded protein: CASSLRTHPETQYF.

The V gene is TRBV27, the J gene TRBJ2-1; no clear D gene. The DNA end favors TRBJ2-7, so the J call may be wrong. The CDR3 extends over 15 amino acids. In germline, CDR1 is MNHEY, CDR2 SMNVEV (reference sequence). The CDR3: CASNSGSTSYNEQYF. CDR3 nucleotides: TGTGCCAGCAACTCTGGCTCCACCTCCTACAATGAGCAGTACTTC.

The V call is TRBV7-7, the J call TRBJ2-7; 12 bases match TRBD2. The J call may be faulty, since TRBJ2-5 better matches the DNA end. Germline V lookup: CDR1 SSHAT, CDR2 FNYEAQ (reference sequence). The CDR3 loop spans 21 amino acids. CDR3 in DNA: TGTGCCAGCAGCTTAGTGGCTAGCGGGGGGGCAAGAGGCCGACCAGACGAGACCCAGTACTTC. Translation: CASSLVASGGARGRPDETQYF.

The chain has TRBV12-3 or TRBV12-4 and TRBJ2-1; TRBD2 matches at 7 bases. The CDR3 extends over 13 amino acids. Trimming removed 10 bases from V and 1 base from J; junction bases left unmatched: 4. In DNA form, the CDR3 reads TGTGCCACCCGGGGGGAGTCCTACAATGAGCAGTTCTTC. Amino acids: CATRGESYNEQFF.

The rearrangement links TRBV10-3 to TRBJ2-7, with 9 bases matching TRBD1. V trimming: 4 bases; J trimming: 4 bases; junction bases outside the gene matches: 11. CDR3 length: 16 amino acids. Germline values: CDR1 ENHRY, CDR2 SYGVKD. Here the CDR3 DNA reads TGTGCCATCAGTGCCTTCGGGACAGGGCAAGGTTACGAGCAGTACTTC. It codes for CAISAFGTGQGYEQYF.

The chain has TRBV29-1 and TRBJ2-7; perhaps TRBD2 as D (6 bases). Deletions cut 6 bases from V and 1 base from J, with 16 bases between. The germline CDR1 and CDR2 sequences are SQVTM and ANQGSEA. The CDR3 runs 14 residues. CDR3 sequence reads: CSVRGGRMSYEQYF. The CDR3 DNA follows: TGCAGCGTGAGGGGAGGAAGGATGTCCTACGAGCAGTACTTC.

This rearrangement joins TRBV7-9 to TRBJ1-2, with TRBD1 identical over 7 bases. The V gene's germline CDR1 is SEHNR and CDR2 FQNEAQ (reference sequence). The CDR3 totals 12 residues. Trimming at V came to 5 bases and at J to 8 bases, leaving 5 bases not matched to a gene. The CDR3, as DNA: TGTGCCAGCAGCATACAGGGGTCGGGCTACACCTTC. Encoded protein: CASSIQGSGYTF.

The rearrangement uses TRBV12-3 or TRBV12-4 and TRBJ1-2; tentatively, D is TRBD1 (5 bases). Trimming shortened V by 3 bases and J by 8 bases, and 13 bases separated the two germline ends. This CDR3 contains 13 residues. CDR3 DNA sequence: TGTGCCAGCAGTTTGCCCAGGGCCTTAGGCTACACCTTC. It translates to CASSLPRALGYTF.

The chain joins TRBV12-3 or TRBV12-4 to TRBJ1-5; 10 positions match TRBD1. The ends lost 6 bases at V and 2 bases at J; junction bases unmatched: 4. The CDR3 spans 15 residues. CDR3 nucleotide sequence: TGTGCCAGCAGGGGGACAGGGGAAGGCAATCAGCCCCAGCATTTT. This translates into CASRGTGEGNQPQHF.

This clonotype was picked up a small number of times. The J gene is TRBJ1-5, the V gene TRBV12-5; tentative D call: TRBD1 (6 bases). This CDR3 has 15 residues. V was pared by 1 base and J by 1 base, with 8 bases between. The germline V gene has CDR1 LGHNT and CDR2 FRNRAP. The CDR3 nucleotides are TGTGCTAGTGGTTTGGGGACAGCAAGCAATCAGCCCCAGCATTTT. Translated: CASGLGTASNQPQHF. Variable domain in full (rest from reference TRBV12-5 and TRBJ1-5): DARVTQTPRHKVTEMGQEVTMRCQPILGHNTVFWYRQTMMQGLELLAYFRNRAPLDDSGMPKDRFSAEMPDATLATLKIQPSEPRDSAVYFCASGLGTASNQPQHFGDGTRLSIL.

This chain joins TRBV7-9 and TRBJ1-1, with a tentative D call TRBD1 (6 bases). The germline V gene encodes CDR1 SEHNR and CDR2 FQNEAQ (reference sequence). CDR3 length equals 17 residues. V lost 1 base to trimming and J lost 7 bases, with 22 bases between them. This chain's CDR3 is CASSLGPSGTREGEAFF. CDR3 nucleotides: TGTGCCAGCAGCTTAGGCCCATCCGGGACAAGAGAAGGTGAAGCTTTCTTT.

V gene TRBV7-3 combines with J gene TRBJ1-1; possible D gene TRBD1, 6 bases. The V gene lost 2 bases and the J gene lost 3 bases, with 16 bases spanning the gap. Per the germline V gene, CDR1 is SGHTA and CDR2 is FQGTGA. The CDR3 runs 16 residues. In DNA, the CDR3 is TGTGCCAGCAGCTTACGGCCCACAGGGTTCTACACTGAAGCTTTCTTT. Amino acid sequence: CASSLRPTGFYTEAFF.

This chain joins TRBV7-9 and TRBJ1-5; a weak D match, TRBD1 (5 bases). The CDR3 extends over 13 amino acids. V was cut by 7 bases and J by 10 bases, with 17 bases left in between. CDR1 is SEHNR and CDR2 is FQNEAQ in the germline V gene (reference sequence). The CDR3 sequence: CASTPMGGAPQHF. The DNA of the CDR3 is TGTGCCAGCACCCCGATGGGGGGAGCACCCCAGCATTTT.

The chain uses TRBV5-1 and TRBJ2-3; D perhaps matches TRBD1 (6 bases). Germline CDR1 is SGHRS and CDR2 is YFSETQ. V lost 5 bases and J lost 2, with 15 bases in between. The CDR3 is 15 amino acids. CDR3 DNA sequence: TGCGCCAGCAGGCCCAGGGGCGCATTCACAGATACGCAGTATTTT. Translated, it gives CASRPRGAFTDTQYF.